Sequencing of this T cell receptor (beta chain) was carried out in a study of cytotoxic CD8 clonotypes in ibrutinib-treated CLL. General study results and limits: Clonotypes that were public were uncommon, and they contracted or stayed stable on treatment.

The CDR3 is made up of 13 amino acids. Trimming took off 10 bases at V and 1 base at J, with 10 bases between the two ends. Germline V gene data show CDR1 as KGHSH and CDR2 as LQKENI. In the case of this clone: The antigen remains unidentified.

Assay used: immunoSEQ multiplex PCR; TCRdb lists only in-frame clones, some missing. The table lists approximately 140,000 clones, approximately 75% of them singletons. The V call is TRBV18, the J call TRBJ2-2; tentatively, D is TRBD2 (5 bases). The TCR was taken from a human donor with chronic lymphocytic leukemia. The sample in question was PBMCs, obtained after 12 months of ibrutinib treatment. The CDR3 DNA is TGTGCCACCGCGGGTAGGAACACCGGGGAGCTGTTTTTT. It yields the protein CATAGRNTGELFF.